Shown below are 22 T cell receptor beta chains from a single sample sequenced in a study of OX40 agonist ivuxolimab in advanced cancers. TCRdb keeps only in-frame clones here, not all; method: immunoSEQ multiplex PCR. The table includes tens of thousands of clones, around 90% detected once. The sample consisted of CD4+ or CD8+ T cells sorted from blood, taken in a trial of the OX40 agonist ivuxolimab. These receptors were collected from an adult with an advanced solid tumor such as melanoma, head and neck, liver or kidney cancer.

In this sample, this clone turned up once. The chain recombines TRBV9 with TRBJ1-2, with no clear D. With 4 bases removed from V and 7 bases from J, the gap between germline ends came to 11 bases. Germline V lookup: CDR1 SGDLS, CDR2 YYNGEE. This CDR3 is 12 amino acids long. CDR3 nucleotides: TGTGCCAGCAGCCCCAGCGAGAGTGGCTACACCTTC. Amino acid sequence: CASSPSESGYTF. The complete variable domain, with remaining parts taken from reference TRBV9 and TRBJ1-2, reads DSGVTQTPKHLITATGQRVTLRCSPRSGDLSVYWYQQSLDQGLQFLIQYYNGEERAKGNILERFSAQQFPDLHSELNLSSLELGDSALYFCASSPSESGYTFGSGTRLTVV.

The V call is TRBV7-3, the J call TRBJ2-2, with 8 bases that match TRBD2. J lost 5 bases, V lost 4 bases, and 6 bases had no gene match. The CDR3 consists of 15 residues. Germline loops: CDR1 SGHTA, CDR2 FQGTGA. This chain's CDR3 is CASSSPGGPTGELFF. CDR3 sequence (DNA): TGTGCCAGCAGCTCCCCGGGGGGGCCAACCGGGGAGCTGTTTTTT.

J is TRBJ2-6 and V is TRBV6-5, with D possibly matching TRBD1 (6 bases). CDR1 and CDR2 (germline): MNHEY, SVGAGI. V lost 2 bases and J lost 2, with 7 bases in between. The CDR3 extends over 15 amino acids. CDR3 DNA: TGTGCCAGCAGTTACGAGGGGGCTGGGGCCAACGTCCTGACTTTC. The encoded protein is CASSYEGAGANVLTF.

V gene TRBV30 combines with J gene TRBJ1-3, with a tentative D call TRBD1 (6 bases). The CDR3 loop spans 17 amino acids. Germline loops: CDR1 GTSNPN, CDR2 SVGIG (reference sequence). Trimming shortened V by 3 bases and J by 4 bases, and 22 bases separated the two germline ends. CDR3 nucleotides: TGTGCCTGGAGCCTCTCCCTGGACCGCCAGGGGGGAAACACCATATATTTT. Protein product: CAWSLSLDRQGGNTIYF. The full variable domain, its missing parts supplied by reference TRBV30 and TRBJ1-3, is SQTIHQWPATLVQPVGSPLSLECTVEGTSNPNLYWYRQAAGRGLQLLFYSVGIGQISSEVPQNLSASRPQDRQFILSSKKLLLSDSGFYLCAWSLSLDRQGGNTIYFGEGSWLTVV.

The genes are TRBV11-3 and TRBJ1-1, with D perhaps matching TRBD1 (6 bases). CDR3 size: 16 residues. V lost 5 bases to trimming and J lost 1 base, with 17 bases between them. CDR1 is SGHNT and CDR2 is YENEEA in the germline V gene. The CDR3 bases are TGTGCCAGCAGCCTCTCCCTACAGGGTGAGAACACTGAAGCTTTCTTT. Its protein is CASSLSLQGENTEAFF.

The chain is built from TRBV28 and TRBJ1-1; a possible D gene is TRBD1 (5 bases). This CDR3 comprises 13 residues. Trimming stripped 10 bases from V and 0 bases from J, with 12 bases between. CDR1 is MDHEN, CDR2 SYDVKM, per germline. The CDR3 spells CATAGRMNTEAFF. The CDR3 DNA reads TGTGCCACCGCGGGACGGATGAACACTGAAGCTTTCTTT.

The chain uses TRBV7-8 and TRBJ2-7, with 14 bases aligning to TRBD2. J gave up 7 bases and V 5 bases, and 10 bases lay outside the gene matches. The length of the CDR3 is 16 residues. Germline V lookup: CDR1 SGHVS, CDR2 FQNEAQ. CDR3 region: CASSVRLAGGPLEQYF. DNA of the CDR3: TGTGCCAGCAGCGTGCGACTAGCGGGAGGGCCGTTGGAGCAGTACTTC.

The CDR3 nucleotides read TGTGCCAGCAGTGGGGCGGACCAGGGGGCCCAGTACTTC. Amino acid sequence: CASSGADQGAQYF. The V gene is TRBV6-1, the J gene TRBJ2-5, with 7 bases fitting TRBD1. CDR1 MNHNS and CDR2 SASEGT come from the germline V gene. The ends lost 4 bases at V and 9 bases at J; junction bases unmatched: 8. The CDR3 runs to 13 residues.

The rearrangement uses TRBV7-9 and TRBJ1-2; possible D gene TRBD1, 5 bases. The germline V gene encodes CDR1 SEHNR and CDR2 FQNEAQ (reference sequence). CDR3 length equals 12 residues. Between the trimmed V and J ends, which lost 5 bases and 7 bases, there was a span of 11 bases. CDR3 region: CASSRGGSGYTF. The CDR3 region has the DNA TGTGCCAGCAGCCGGGGGGGTAGTGGCTACACCTTC.

This chain uses TRBV5-4 with TRBJ1-5; D may be TRBD1 (5 bases). The V gene lost 9 bases and the J gene lost 2 bases, with 12 bases spanning the gap. The germline gives CDR1 SGHNT, CDR2 YYREEE (reference sequence). CDR3 length: 13 residues. The DNA of the CDR3 is TGTGCCATGGGGGGGTGGGGCAATCAGCCCCAGCATTTT. Protein product: CAMGGWGNQPQHF.

The rearrangement uses TRBV7-2 and TRBJ2-2; D perhaps matches TRBD2 (6 bases). Germline-derived CDR1 and CDR2 are SGHTA and FQGNSA. The V end was cut by 5 bases, the J end by 0 bases, with 13 bases between. The CDR3 has 16 residues. CDR3 bases: TGTGCCAGCAGCATGCACCGGGACTCGAACACCGGGGAGCTGTTTTTT. The encoded protein is CASSMHRDSNTGELFF. Filled out from reference TRBV7-2 and TRBJ2-2, the complete variable domain reads GAGVSQSPSNKVTEKGKDVELRCDPISGHTALYWYRQSLGQGLEFLIYFQGNSAPDKSGLPSDRFSAERTGGSVSTLTIQRTQQEDSAVYLCASSMHRDSNTGELFFGEGSRLTVL.

The chain couples TRBV6-1 to TRBJ2-7, with a tentative D call TRBD2 (7 bases). Germline CDR1 reads MNHNS; CDR2 reads SASEGT. This CDR3 is 15 amino acids long. The V gene lost 6 bases and the J gene lost 7 bases, with 22 bases spanning the gap. This CDR3 reads CASSRGGTGSGEQYF. The CDR3, as DNA: TGTGCCAGCAGCAGGGGAGGGACGGGGAGTGGGGAGCAGTACTTC.

The chain uses TRBV29-1 and TRBJ2-5, with 11 bases lining up with TRBD1. In germline, CDR1 is SQVTM, CDR2 ANQGSEA. There are 12 residues in the CDR3. The ends lost 7 bases at V and 4 bases at J; junction bases unmatched: 2. The CDR3 reads CSGGTGGETQYF. The CDR3 DNA reads TGCAGCGGGGGGACAGGGGGAGAGACCCAGTACTTC.

This sequence joins TRBV5-6 and TRBJ1-5; 7 bases fit TRBD1. Germline-derived CDR1 and CDR2 are SGHDT and YYEEEE. The trim removed 0 bases at V and 7 bases at J, leaving 16 bases unmatched. The CDR3 runs 18 residues. The CDR3 nucleotides read TGTGCCAGCAGCTTGGGAGGGCGCGGGTCTATACAGGGGCAGCCCCAGCATTTT. Residues: CASSLGGRGSIQGQPQHF.

The CDR3 protein is CASSRDGKNTEAFF. As DNA, the CDR3 is TGTGCCAGCTCACGAGACGGGAAAAACACTGAAGCTTTCTTT. The V and J genes are TRBV18 and TRBJ1-1; D gene ambiguous. Germline V CDR1 and CDR2: KGHSH, LQKENI. This CDR3 comprises 14 residues. With 4 bases removed from V and 2 bases from J, the gap between germline ends came to 11 bases.

This chain joins TRBV7-9 and TRBJ1-1, with D possibly being TRBD1 (5 bases). V was trimmed by 5 bases and J by 3 bases, leaving 13 bases between them. Germline CDR1 and CDR2: SEHNR and FQNEAQ (reference sequence). CDR3 size: 14 residues. In DNA form, the CDR3 reads TGTGCCAGCAGCCGGCGGGGCACCTACACTGAAGCTTTCTTT. This sequence encodes CASSRRGTYTEAFF.

The rearrangement uses TRBV5-8 and TRBJ1-5, with TRBD1 as a possible D gene (6 bases). The CDR3 consists of 13 residues. Germline assignment: CDR1 SGHTS and CDR2 YDEGEE. V lost 0 bases and J 7 bases, leaving 8 bases between the germline ends. The CDR3 DNA reads as TGTGCCAGCAGCTTGGACAGGGAACAGCCCCAGCATTTT. Translating gives CASSLDREQPQHF. The variable domain in full, with the rest retrieved from reference TRBV5-8 and TRBJ1-5, is EAGVTQSPTHLIKTRGQQATLRCSPISGHTSVYWYQQALGLGLQFLLWYDEGEERNRGNFPPRFSGRQFPNYSSELNVNALELEDSALYLCASSLDREQPQHFGDGTRLSIL.

This chain links TRBV18 with TRBJ2-1; D is undetermined. There are 13 residues in the CDR3. CDR1 KGHSH and CDR2 LQKENI come from the germline V gene. V lost 5 bases and J 5 bases, leaving 10 bases between the germline ends. The CDR3, as DNA: TGTGCCAGCTCAGAGACTGGAAACAATGAGCAGTTCTTC. It codes for CASSETGNNEQFF.

The chain employs TRBV4-1 and TRBJ1-3, with D possibly TRBD1 on 5 matching bases. V shed 0 bases and J shed 8 bases, with 17 bases lying between them. Germline CDR1 reads MGHRA; CDR2 reads YSYEKL. The CDR3 length is 16 residues. The DNA for the CDR3 is TGCGCCAGCAGCCAAGATCTAGGTGGGACTAAATACACCATATATTTT. Its translation is CASSQDLGGTKYTIYF.

This chain joins TRBV7-3 and TRBJ1-6; a weak D match, TRBD1 (5 bases). Germline CDR1 is SGHTA and CDR2 is FQGTGA. V lost 1 base, J lost 7 bases, and 17 bases lay in between. CDR3 size: 17 residues. The CDR3 region is CASSLSISRGGNSPLHF. The DNA of the CDR3 is TGTGCCAGCAGCTTAAGTATTAGCCGGGGGGGAAATTCACCCCTCCACTTT.

The chain employs TRBV11-3 and TRBJ2-7; D remains unclear. The V end was cut by 6 bases, the J end by 0 bases, with 12 bases between. The CDR3 totals 14 residues. The germline gives CDR1 SGHNT, CDR2 YENEEA. The DNA of the CDR3 is TGTGCCAGCAGAGAATTGCAGGTCTCCTACGAGCAGTACTTC. Protein sequence: CASRELQVSYEQYF.

The V and J genes are TRBV7-2 and TRBJ2-1, with D perhaps TRBD1 or TRBD2 (5 bases each). The CDR3 length is 15 residues. Germline loops: CDR1 SGHTA, CDR2 FQGNSA. V lost 1 base and J 4 bases, leaving 11 bases between the germline ends. CDR3 residues: CASSLVGTDYNEQFF. CDR3 DNA: TGTGCCAGCAGCTTAGTCGGGACGGATTACAATGAGCAGTTCTTC.